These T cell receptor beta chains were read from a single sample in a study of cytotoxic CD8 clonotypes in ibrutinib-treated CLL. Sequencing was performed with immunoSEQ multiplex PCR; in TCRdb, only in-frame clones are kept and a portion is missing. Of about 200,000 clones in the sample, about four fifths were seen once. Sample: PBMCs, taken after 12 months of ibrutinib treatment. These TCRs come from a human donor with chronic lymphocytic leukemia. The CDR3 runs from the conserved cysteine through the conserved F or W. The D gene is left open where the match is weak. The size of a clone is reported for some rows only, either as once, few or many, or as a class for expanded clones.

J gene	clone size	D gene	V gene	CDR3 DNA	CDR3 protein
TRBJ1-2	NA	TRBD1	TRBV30	TGTGCCTGGAGTGGCGACAGGGGAAACTATGGCTACACCTTC	CAWSGDRGNYGYTF
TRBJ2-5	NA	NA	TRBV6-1	TGTGCCGGAGGGCCGGGGCAAGAGACCCAGTACTTC	CAGGPGQETQYF
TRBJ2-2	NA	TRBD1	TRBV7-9	TGTGCCTTTAGGACAGGGAGCACCGGGGAGCTGTTTTTT	CAFRTGSTGELFF
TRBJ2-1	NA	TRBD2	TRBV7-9	TGTGCCAGCAGCTTAGTAGCGGGAGTATTCGACAATGAGCAGTTCTTC	CASSLVAGVFDNEQFF
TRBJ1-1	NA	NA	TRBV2	TGTGCCAGCAGAGCCACGGCGAACACTGAAGCTTTCTTT	CASRATANTEAFF
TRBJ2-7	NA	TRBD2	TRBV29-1	TGCAGCGTTGTTCTTTCGGGAGGGGGCTACGAGCAGTACTTC	CSVVLSGGGYEQYF
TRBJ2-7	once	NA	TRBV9	TGTGCCAGCAGCGTAAGGGGAATCTCCTACGAGCAGTACTTC	CASSVRGISYEQYF
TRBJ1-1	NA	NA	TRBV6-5	TGTGCCAGCAGTCGACAGATTCGCACTGAAGCTTTCTTT	CASSRQIRTEAFF
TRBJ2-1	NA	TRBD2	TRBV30	TGTGCCAGAGCCAAGGGACTAGCGGGGGGCGATGAGCAGTTCTTC	CARAKGLAGGDEQFF
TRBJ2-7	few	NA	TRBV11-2	TGTGCCAGCAGCTTCCCGCGGGTAAACTCCTACGAGCAGTACTTC	CASSFPRVNSYEQYF
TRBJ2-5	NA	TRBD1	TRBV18	TGTGCCAGCTCCCAAGAACAGGGGGTAATGGAGACCCAGTACTTC	CASSQEQGVMETQYF
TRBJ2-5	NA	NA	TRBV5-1	TGCGCCAGCAGCTTGAGGGGGACGAGGGGAGAGACCCAGTACTTC	CASSLRGTRGETQYF
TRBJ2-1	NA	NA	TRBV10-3	TGTGCCATCAGTGAGTCCGAACAGGGGAGGAATGAGCAGTTCTTC	CAISESEQGRNEQFF
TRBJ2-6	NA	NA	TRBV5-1	TGCGCCAGCAGCACCGGAGTTGGGGCCAACGTCCTGACTTTC	CASSTGVGANVLTF
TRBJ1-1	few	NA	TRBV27	TGTGCCAGCAGAAATCAGGGTGCTGAAGCTTTCTTT	CASRNQGAEAFF
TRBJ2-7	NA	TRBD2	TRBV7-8	TGTGCCAGCAGTTTCTTCCTAGCGGGGGGCTCCTACGAGCAGTACTTC	CASSFFLAGGSYEQYF
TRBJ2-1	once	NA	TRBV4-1	TGCGCCAGCAGCCAAGGGAGGGACCGGCGGGCCGGTGAGCAGTTCTTC	CASSQGRDRRAGEQFF
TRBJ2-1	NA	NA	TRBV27	TGTGCCAGCAGTTTCCTCCTAGCGCACAATGAGCAGTTCTTC	CASSFLLAHNEQFF
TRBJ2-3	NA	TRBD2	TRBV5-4	TGTGCCAGCAGCGCCGGGACTAGCGGGGGGGCTAGCACAGATACGCAGTATTTT	CASSAGTSGGASTDTQYF
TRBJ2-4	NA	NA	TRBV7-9	TGTGCCAGCAGCAAGGAGGTCTCTCTAGCCAAAAACATTCAGTACTTC	CASSKEVSLAKNIQYF
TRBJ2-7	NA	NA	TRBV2	TGTGCCAGCAGTGAAGCTGGGTGGACCTACGAGCAGTACTTC	CASSEAGWTYEQYF
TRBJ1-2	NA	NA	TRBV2	TGTGCCAGCAGTGAAATCCAGGGGAGGGATGGCTACACCTTC	CASSEIQGRDGYTF
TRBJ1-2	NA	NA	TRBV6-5	TGTGCCAGCAGTTACTCGGGGTTTTCCGCCTTATATGGCTACACCTTC	CASSYSGFSALYGYTF
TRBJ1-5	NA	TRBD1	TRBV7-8	TGTGCCAGCAGCCCAAGCCGGGACAGGGGGCGGCAGCCCCAGCATTTT	CASSPSRDRGRQPQHF
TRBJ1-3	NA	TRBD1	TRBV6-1	TGTGCCAGCAGACTACGGACAGGAGGGGGAAACACCATATATTTT	CASRLRTGGGNTIYF
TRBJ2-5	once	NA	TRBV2	TGTGCCAGCAGCGAGGAGACCCAGTACTTC	CASSEETQYF
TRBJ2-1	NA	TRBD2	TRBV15	TGTGCCACCAGCAGAGACCGTCTAGCGGGAGGCTACGCGCGCTATGAGCAGTTCTTC	CATSRDRLAGGYARYEQFF
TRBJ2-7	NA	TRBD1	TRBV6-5	TGTGCCAGCAGTTCGACAGGGGACTCCTACGAGCAGTACTTC	CASSSTGDSYEQYF
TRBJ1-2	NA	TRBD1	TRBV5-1	TGCGCCAGCAGTGAGGGACAGTTCTATGGCTACACCTTC	CASSEGQFYGYTF